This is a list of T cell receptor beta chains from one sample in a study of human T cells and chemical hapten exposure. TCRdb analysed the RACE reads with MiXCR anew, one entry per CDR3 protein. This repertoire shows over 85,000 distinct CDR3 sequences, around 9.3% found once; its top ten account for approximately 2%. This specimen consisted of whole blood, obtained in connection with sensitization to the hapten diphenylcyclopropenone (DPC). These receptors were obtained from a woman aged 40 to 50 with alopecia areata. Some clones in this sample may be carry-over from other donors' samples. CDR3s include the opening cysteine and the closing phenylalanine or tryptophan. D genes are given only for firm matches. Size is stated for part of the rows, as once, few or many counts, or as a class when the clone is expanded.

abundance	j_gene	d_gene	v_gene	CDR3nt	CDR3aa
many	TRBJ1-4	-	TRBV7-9	TGTGCCAGCACCTGGGGGGGCGGTGAAAAACTGTTTTTT	CASTWGGGEKLFF
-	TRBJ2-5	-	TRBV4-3	TGCGCCAGCAGCCAAGATTGGGGGAGCCAAGAGACCCAGTACTTC	CASSQDWGSQETQYF
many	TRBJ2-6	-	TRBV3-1	TGTGCCAGCAGCCAAGAGGGTTTGGGGGCTGGGGCCAACGTCCTGACTTTC	CASSQEGLGAGANVLTF
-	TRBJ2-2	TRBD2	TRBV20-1	TGCAGTGCTACGCGGGAGGCGGGGACCGGGGAGCTGTTTTTT	CSATREAGTGELFF
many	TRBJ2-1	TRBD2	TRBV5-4	TGTGCCAGCAGCACTAGCGGGAGAGGGGAGAGCTCCTACAATGAGCAGTTCTTC	CASSTSGRGESSYNEQFF
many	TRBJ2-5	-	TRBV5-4	TGTGCCAGCAGCTCTCGACAGAGGCAGACCCAGTACTTC	CASSSRQRQTQYF
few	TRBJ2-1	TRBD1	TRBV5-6	TGTGCCAGCAGCCCACCCCTTGGGCGGGACAGGGGGCAGGGGGAGCAGTTCTTC	CASSPPLGRDRGQGEQFF
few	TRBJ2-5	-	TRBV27	TGTGCCAGCAGTTTACTGATACACGAGACCCAGTACTTC	CASSLLIHETQYF
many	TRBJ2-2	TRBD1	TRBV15	TGTGCCACCAGCATCCGACAGGGTACCGGGGAGCTGTTTTTT	CATSIRQGTGELFF
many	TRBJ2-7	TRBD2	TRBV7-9	TGTGCCAGCAGCTCCCTAATGCGGGAGGGATCCTACGAGCAGTACTTC	CASSSLMREGSYEQYF
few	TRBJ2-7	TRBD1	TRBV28	TGTGCCAGCAAATTCGGACAGGGGTCCTACGAGCAGTACTTC	CASKFGQGSYEQYF
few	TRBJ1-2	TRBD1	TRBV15	TGTGCCACCAGCAGTGGTACAGGGGATGCAGCTAACTATGGCTACACCTTC	CATSSGTGDAANYGYTF
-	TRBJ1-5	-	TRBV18	TGTGCCAGCTCACCGCAAGGGGCGGATTATAGCAATCAGCCCCAGCATTTT	CASSPQGADYSNQPQHF
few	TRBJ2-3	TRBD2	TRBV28	TGTGCCACCAGCCTTCTAGCGGGAGTCGCAGATACGCAGTATTTT	CATSLLAGVADTQYF
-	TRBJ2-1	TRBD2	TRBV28	TGTGCCAGCAGTTTATGGACTAGCGGCCCGTCCTACAATGAGCAGTTCTTC	CASSLWTSGPSYNEQFF
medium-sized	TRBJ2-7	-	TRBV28	TGTGCCAGCAGTTTTTCTAGCAGCCCCTACGAGCAGTACTTC	CASSFSSSPYEQYF
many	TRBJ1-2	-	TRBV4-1	TGCGCCAGCAGCAGGTCTGATAACTATGGCTACACCTTC	CASSRSDNYGYTF
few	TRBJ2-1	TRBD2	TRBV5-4	TGTGCCAGCAGCTTAAAAATTTACCAACTAGCGGGGCTCTACAATGAGCAGTTCTTC	CASSLKIYQLAGLYNEQFF
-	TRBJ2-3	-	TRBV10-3	TGTGCCATCAGTGATAATTCAGCGGCAGATACGCAGTATTTT	CAISDNSAADTQYF
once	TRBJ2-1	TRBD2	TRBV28	TGTGCCAGCAAAAATAGCGGGAGGGCCTACAATGAGCAGTTCTTC	CASKNSGRAYNEQFF
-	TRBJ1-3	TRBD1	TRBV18	TGTGCCAGCTCCCCGACCGGGACAGGACGAATCTCTGGAAACACCATATATTTT	CASSPTGTGRISGNTIYF
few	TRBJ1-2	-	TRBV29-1	TGCAGCGTTGTATATCCAGGGGAGAGGGGCTACACCTTC	CSVVYPGERGYTF